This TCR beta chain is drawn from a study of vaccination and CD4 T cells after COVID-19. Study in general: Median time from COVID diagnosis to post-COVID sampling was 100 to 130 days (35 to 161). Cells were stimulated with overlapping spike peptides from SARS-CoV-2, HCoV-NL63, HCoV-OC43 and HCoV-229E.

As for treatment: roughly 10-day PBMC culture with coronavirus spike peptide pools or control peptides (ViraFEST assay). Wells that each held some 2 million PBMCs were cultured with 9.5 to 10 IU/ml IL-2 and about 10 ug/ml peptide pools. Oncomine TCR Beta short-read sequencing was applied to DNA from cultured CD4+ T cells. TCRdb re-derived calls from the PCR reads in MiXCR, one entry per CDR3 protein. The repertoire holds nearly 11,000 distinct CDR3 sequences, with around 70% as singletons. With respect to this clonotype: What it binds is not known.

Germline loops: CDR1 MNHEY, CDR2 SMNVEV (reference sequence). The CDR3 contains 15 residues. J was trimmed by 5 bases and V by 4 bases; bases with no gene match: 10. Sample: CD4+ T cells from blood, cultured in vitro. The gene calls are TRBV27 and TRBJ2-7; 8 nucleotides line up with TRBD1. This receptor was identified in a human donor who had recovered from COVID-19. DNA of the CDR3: TGTGCCAGCAGTTCCTCCGGGACAGGTATCAACGAGCAGTACTTC. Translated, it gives CASSSSGTGINEQYF.